This paragraph covers one T cell receptor beta chain sequence. Its antigen is currently not known. Base qualities are not provided; no much larger clone lies one nucleotide away. Naive CD4+ T cells were purified with the Miltenyi Naive CD4+ T Cell Isolation kit, with Tregs depleted using CD25 microbeads. Tregs, naive and memory CD4+ T cells from tumor, blood and ipsilateral draining lymph nodes of about five breast cancer patients underwent full-length TCR alpha and beta sequencing. Ficoll density gradient centrifugation was used to isolate mononuclear cells from lymph nodes or from 40 to 50 ml of peripheral blood. A purity exceeding 90% was confirmed by FACS for the sorted cell populations. Full-length TCR variable regions were amplified by 5' RACE PCR with constant-region reverse primers, and semi-nested PCR with Nested Universal Primer A was subsequently performed. Using the ReliaPrep RNA Cell Miniprep System, total RNA was extracted, and the SMARTer RACE 5'/3' Kit was then used to reverse transcribe the RNA into 5'RACE-ready cDNA. Full-length TCR alpha and beta libraries were barcoded with multiplex adaptors and sequenced on an Illumina MiSeq. The published analysis was carried out like this. For each of nine subset-tissue groups, sequencing data from the five patients were pooled, and the groups were compared by unsupervised clustering of TCR gene usage. The Morisita-Horn index, with shared sequences weighted by their contribution to each repertoire, was used to calculate repertoire similarity. The public reads were quality trimmed at Q25 with fastp and then assembled into clones with MiXCR by TCRdb, keeping productive beta chains. One record per CDR3 amino acid sequence lists the most common genes and DNA. V and J calls and clone size were set by TCRdb, not the authors. This sample is represented by around 4,800 distinct CDR3 sequences; about two thirds of them were singletons. The biggest ten clones account for around 3.3% of the sample.

This sample was taken from a study (dated by TCRdb to between 2014 and 2017). Regarding the study in general: The study tested whether tumor-infiltrating Tregs in breast cancer are recruited from blood Tregs or converted in situ from other CD4+ T cell subsets.

Overall results and qualifications from the work: The TCR gene usage of tumor memory CD4+ T cells clustered together with blood and lymph node memory CD4+ cells and with lymph node naive CD4+ cells. The greatest overlap of tumor-infiltrating Treg TCR alpha and beta sequences was observed with tumor naive CD4+ T cells, followed by blood naive CD4+ T cells. The larger-cohort validation was restricted to a single TCR beta V-J rearrangement rather than whole repertoires.

Including cysteine and phenylalanine, the CDR3 has 13 amino acids. CDR3 DNA only is kept here, 39 bases in frame from base 1. V and J are truncated by 10 bases and 2 bases respectively, leaving an intervening sequence of 15 bases. CDR1 is given as MNHNS and CDR2 as SASEGT, both from the germline V gene. This chain is built from TRBV6-1 and TRBJ2-7; matching of 6 bases hints at TRBD2 as the D gene. What was sequenced was naive CD4+ T cells sorted from blood. Taken with the paper, the label for cell subset or site translates to: naive CD4+ T cells, CD4+CD45RA+CD25-. The sequence was collected from a female donor with breast cancer. The CDR3 protein: CATSAGRTYEQYF. The DNA sequence is as follows: TGTGCCACCTCAGCAGGGAGGACCTACGAGCAGTACTTC.